The rows below give T cell receptor beta chains drawn from one sample of a study of blood T cell repertoires in COVID-19. Measured with immunoSEQ multiplex PCR; TCRdb has only the in-frame clones, and not every one. The sample consists of a few hundred thousand clones, roughly 87% of them appearing once. Sample: PBMCs or T cells enriched from blood (not recorded which). These receptors were collected from a woman aged 25 to 39 who had recovered from COVID-19. Both conserved end residues are part of each CDR3. A D gene is named only where the DNA matches it firmly.

CDR3nt: TGTGCCAGCAGCCCCGGGACAGGCAATCAGCCCCAGCATTTT
CDR3aa: CASSPGTGNQPQHF
j_gene: TRBJ1-5
v_gene: TRBV27
d_gene: TRBD1

CDR3nt: TGTGCCAGCAGCTTGCCGGGACAGGGGGCTTTCGGCTACACCTTC
CDR3aa: CASSLPGQGAFGYTF
j_gene: TRBJ1-2
v_gene: TRBV5-5
d_gene: TRBD1

CDR3nt: TGTGCCAGCAGCGAGAGGGACAATCCCCTGGAAGCTTTCTTT
CDR3aa: CASSERDNPLEAFF
j_gene: TRBJ1-1
v_gene: TRBV6-2/TRBV6-3
d_gene: NA

CDR3nt: TGTGCCAGCAGTTCCAGGGGAATCGGGGAGCTGTTTTTT
CDR3aa: CASSSRGIGELFF
j_gene: TRBJ2-2
v_gene: TRBV7-8
d_gene: NA

CDR3nt: TGTGCCAGCACGCTACAGGGGAATACTGAAGCTTTCTTT
CDR3aa: CASTLQGNTEAFF
j_gene: TRBJ1-1
v_gene: TRBV28
d_gene: TRBD1

CDR3nt: TGTGCCAGCAGTGTGGAGGGGTATGAAGCTTTCTTT
CDR3aa: CASSVEGYEAFF
j_gene: TRBJ1-1
v_gene: TRBV2
d_gene: NA

CDR3nt: TGCGCCAGCAGCTCAGACATCCTAAGCTACGAGCAGTACTTC
CDR3aa: CASSSDILSYEQYF
j_gene: TRBJ2-7
v_gene: TRBV5-1
d_gene: NA

CDR3nt: TGCGCCAGCAGTCGACAGGTCCATAATTCACCCCTCCACTTT
CDR3aa: CASSRQVHNSPLHF
j_gene: TRBJ1-6
v_gene: TRBV10-2
d_gene: NA

CDR3nt: TGTGCCTGGAGCGGGGACTTTGGGAGCAATCAGCCCCAGCATTTT
CDR3aa: CAWSGDFGSNQPQHF
j_gene: TRBJ1-5
v_gene: TRBV30
d_gene: NA

CDR3nt: TGTGCCAGCACCTCAGGTATTGGTCTGCCCCAGCATTTT
CDR3aa: CASTSGIGLPQHF
j_gene: TRBJ1-5
v_gene: TRBV6-5
d_gene: NA

CDR3nt: TGTGCCAGCAGGCCGGAGTTGGGGACAGGATATCGAGATACGCAGTATTTT
CDR3aa: CASRPELGTGYRDTQYF
j_gene: TRBJ2-3
v_gene: TRBV5-6
d_gene: TRBD1